The 7 T cell receptor beta chains below were found in one sample sequenced in a study of cytomegalovirus exposure and HLA in healthy donors. Amplification used 60 Vbeta primers and 13 Jbeta primers. Sequencing was performed with immunoSEQ multiplex PCR; in TCRdb, only in-frame clones are kept and a portion is missing. The top ten hold 2.2% of the sample, which has some 200,000 clones, about 81% seen once. The sequencing input was PBMCs. These receptors originate from a woman in her twenties or thirties in good health and CMV-seronegative.

This chain links TRBV6-1 with TRBJ2-7, with 10 bases identical to TRBD1. CDR3 size: 15 residues. CDR1 is MNHNS, CDR2 SASEGT, per germline. V lost 2 bases and J lost 0; bases outside the gene matches: 1. CDR3: CASSEWTGGSYEQYF. CDR3 DNA: TGTGCCAGCAGTGAATGGACAGGGGGCTCCTACGAGCAGTACTTC.

This clone was seen a single time. The V call is TRBV6-6, the J call TRBJ1-2, with TRBD1 matching 7 bases. V was clipped by 5 bases and J by 7 bases; unmatched bases: 7. CDR3 length equals 13 residues. CDR1 and CDR2 (germline): MNHNY, SVGAGI (reference sequence). The chain's CDR3 is CASSQVRGAGYTF. CDR3 DNA: TGTGCCAGCAGTCAGGTCAGGGGGGCTGGCTACACCTTC.

V usage is TRBV6-5 and J usage is TRBJ1-3, with D hard to call. Germline loops: CDR1 MNHEY, CDR2 SVGAGI. CDR3 length equals 15 residues. Trimming removed 0 bases at V and 2 bases at J, with 8 bases between. CDR3 coding DNA: TGTGCCAGCAGTTACTCGTCACGGGCTGGAAACACCATATATTTT. As protein: CASSYSSRAGNTIYF.

V gene TRBV27 combines with J gene TRBJ1-5; no clear D gene. This CDR3 contains 13 residues. Germline V lookup: CDR1 MNHEY, CDR2 SMNVEV (reference sequence). V was shortened by 3 bases and J by 7 bases, with 10 bases between the two germline ends. CDR3 sequence (DNA): TGTGCCAGCAGTTTCATAGCGGACCAGCCCCAGCATTTT. It is translated as CASSFIADQPQHF.

This clone was picked up a small number of times. The gene calls are TRBV28 and TRBJ2-6; 8 bases fit TRBD2. The V gene's germline CDR1 is MDHEN and CDR2 SYDVKM. The junction had 4 bases not matched to a gene; V was cut back by 4 bases and J by 2 bases. The CDR3 length is 16 residues. The CDR3 loop reads CASSSGGGTGANVLTF. The CDR3 DNA follows: TGTGCCAGCAGTTCCGGGGGGGGTACTGGGGCCAACGTCCTGACTTTC.

The chain uses TRBV11-2 and TRBJ1-4; 8 bases map to TRBD1. Losses at the gene ends were 4 bases for V and 2 bases for J; bases not matched to a gene: 9. Germline loops: CDR1 SGHAT, CDR2 FQNNGV. This CDR3 has 17 amino acids. In DNA form, the CDR3 reads TGTGCCAGCAGCTCCCCCCGTGACAGGGGTACTAATGAAAAACTGTTTTTT. The encoded protein is CASSSPRDRGTNEKLFF.

The chain has TRBV2 and TRBJ2-1, with TRBD1 matching over 11 bases. The CDR3 has 15 residues. With 5 bases clipped from V and 2 bases from J, the junction kept 2 bases outside the gene matches. Germline V gives CDR1 SNHLY, CDR2 FYNNEI. CDR3 loop: CASSRGQGAYNEQFF. Here the CDR3 DNA reads TGTGCCAGCAGTCGGGGACAGGGGGCCTACAATGAGCAGTTCTTC.